This T cell receptor beta chain was retrieved from a study of shared clonotypes between healthy human individuals. With V trimmed by 3 bases and J by 5 bases, 4 bases remained unmatched. The germline CDR1 and CDR2 sequences are KGHSH and LQKENI. This CDR3 region has 14 residues. The table came from immunoSEQ multiplex PCR; TCRdb's copy has only in-frame clones and leaves some out. The sample consists of about 960,000 clones, 76% of them appearing once. V and J are TRBV18 and TRBJ2-1; TRBD1 matches 7 bases. This receptor was taken from a man in his late teens or twenties in good health. The sample comprised memory CD4+ T cells sorted from blood. Subset of the sample: CD45RA-negative fraction. The DNA of the CDR3 is TGTGCCAGCTCACCGGGACAGTTGGACAATGAGCAGTTCTTC. This translates into CASSPGQLDNEQFF. Variable domain in full (rest from reference TRBV18 and TRBJ2-1): NAGVMQNPRHLVRRRGQEARLRCSPMKGHSHVYWYRQLPEEGLKFMVYLQKENIIDESGMPKERFSAEFPKEGPSILRIQQVVRGDSAAYFCASSPGQLDNEQFFGPGTRLTVL.